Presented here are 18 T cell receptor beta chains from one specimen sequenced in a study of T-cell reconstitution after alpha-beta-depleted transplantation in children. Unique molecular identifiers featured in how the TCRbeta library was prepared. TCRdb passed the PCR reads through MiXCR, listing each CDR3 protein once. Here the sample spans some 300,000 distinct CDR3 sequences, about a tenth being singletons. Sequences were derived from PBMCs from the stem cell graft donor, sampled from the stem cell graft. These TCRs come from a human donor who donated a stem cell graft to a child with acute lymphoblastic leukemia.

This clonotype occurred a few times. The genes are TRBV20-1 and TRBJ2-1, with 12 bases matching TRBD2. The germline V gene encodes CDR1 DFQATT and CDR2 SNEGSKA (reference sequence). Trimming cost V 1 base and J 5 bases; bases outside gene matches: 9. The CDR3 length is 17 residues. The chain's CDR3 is CSARVSGTSGRNNEQFF. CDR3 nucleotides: TGCAGTGCTAGAGTTTCCGGGACTAGCGGGCGAAACAATGAGCAGTTCTTC.

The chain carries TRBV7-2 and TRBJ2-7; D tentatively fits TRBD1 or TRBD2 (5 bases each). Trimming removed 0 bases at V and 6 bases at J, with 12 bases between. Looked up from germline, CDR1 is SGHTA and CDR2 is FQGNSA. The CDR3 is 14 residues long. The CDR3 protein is CASSLAGNGAEQYF. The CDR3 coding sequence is TGTGCCAGCAGCTTAGCGGGGAACGGGGCCGAGCAGTACTTC.

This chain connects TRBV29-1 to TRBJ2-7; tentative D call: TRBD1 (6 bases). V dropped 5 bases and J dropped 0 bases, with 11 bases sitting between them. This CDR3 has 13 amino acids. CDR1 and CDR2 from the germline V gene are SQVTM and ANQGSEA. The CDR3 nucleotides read TGCAGCGTTTGGGACAACTTCTCCTACGAGCAGTACTTC. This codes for CSVWDNFSYEQYF.

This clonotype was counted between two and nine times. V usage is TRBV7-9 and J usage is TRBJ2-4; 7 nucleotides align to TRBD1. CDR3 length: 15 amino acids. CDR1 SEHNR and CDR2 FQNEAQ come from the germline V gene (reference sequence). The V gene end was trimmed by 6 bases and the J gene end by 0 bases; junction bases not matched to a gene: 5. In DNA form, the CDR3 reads TGTGCCAGCAGTTCACAGGGGTTAGCCAAAAACATTCAGTACTTC. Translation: CASSSQGLAKNIQYF.

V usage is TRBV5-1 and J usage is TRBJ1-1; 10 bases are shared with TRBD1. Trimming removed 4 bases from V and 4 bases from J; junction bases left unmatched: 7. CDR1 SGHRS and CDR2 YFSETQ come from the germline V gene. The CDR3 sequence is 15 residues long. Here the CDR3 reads CASSQTGGDGTEAFF. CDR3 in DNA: TGCGCCAGCAGCCAGACAGGGGGCGACGGCACTGAAGCTTTCTTT.

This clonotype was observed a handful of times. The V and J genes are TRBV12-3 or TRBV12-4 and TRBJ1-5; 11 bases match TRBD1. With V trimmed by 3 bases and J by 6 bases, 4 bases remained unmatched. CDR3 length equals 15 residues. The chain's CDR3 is CASSLDRGQLQPQHF. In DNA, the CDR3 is TGTGCCAGCAGTTTGGACAGGGGGCAACTTCAGCCCCAGCATTTT.

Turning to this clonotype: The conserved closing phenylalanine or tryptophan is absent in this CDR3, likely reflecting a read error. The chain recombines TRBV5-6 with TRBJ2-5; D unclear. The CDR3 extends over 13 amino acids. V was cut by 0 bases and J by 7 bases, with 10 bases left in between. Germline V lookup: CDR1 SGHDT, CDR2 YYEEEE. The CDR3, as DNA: TGTGCCAGCAGCTTGGCCCTGGCAGGGACCCAGTACTTA. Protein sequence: CASSLALAGTQYL.

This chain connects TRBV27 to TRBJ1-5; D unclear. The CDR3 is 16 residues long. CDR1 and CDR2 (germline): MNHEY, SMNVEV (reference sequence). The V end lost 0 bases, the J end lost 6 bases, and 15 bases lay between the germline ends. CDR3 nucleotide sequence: TGTGCCAGCAGTTTATCGAGGTCAGGAACGGGTCAGCCCCAGCATTTT. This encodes CASSLSRSGTGQPQHF.

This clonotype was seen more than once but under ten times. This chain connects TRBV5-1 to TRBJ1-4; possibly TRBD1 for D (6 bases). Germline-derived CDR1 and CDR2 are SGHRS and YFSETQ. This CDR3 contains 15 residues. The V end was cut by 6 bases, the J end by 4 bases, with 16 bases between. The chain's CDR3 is CASKRPQGDNEKLFF. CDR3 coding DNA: TGCGCCAGCAAGAGACCACAGGGAGATAATGAAAAACTGTTTTTT. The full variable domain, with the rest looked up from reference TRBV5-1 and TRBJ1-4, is KAGVTQTPRYLIKTRGQQVTLSCSPISGHRSVSWYQQTPGQGLQFLFEYFSETQRNKGNFPGRFSGRQFSNSRSEMNVSTLELGDSALYLCASKRPQGDNEKLFFGSGTQLSVL.

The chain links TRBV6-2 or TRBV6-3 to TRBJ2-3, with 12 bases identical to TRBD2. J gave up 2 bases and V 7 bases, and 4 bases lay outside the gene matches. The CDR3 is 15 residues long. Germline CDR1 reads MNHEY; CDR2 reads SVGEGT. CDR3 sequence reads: CASNGLAGLTDTQYF. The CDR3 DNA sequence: TGTGCCAGCAACGGACTAGCGGGACTCACAGATACGCAGTATTTT.

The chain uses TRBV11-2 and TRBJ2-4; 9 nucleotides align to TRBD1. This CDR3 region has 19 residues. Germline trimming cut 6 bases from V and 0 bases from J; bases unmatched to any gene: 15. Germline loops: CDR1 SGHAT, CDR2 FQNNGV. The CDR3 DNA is TGTGCCAGCAGTCCCAGGATCCGGACAGGGGATATAGCCAAAAACATTCAGTACTTC. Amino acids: CASSPRIRTGDIAKNIQYF.

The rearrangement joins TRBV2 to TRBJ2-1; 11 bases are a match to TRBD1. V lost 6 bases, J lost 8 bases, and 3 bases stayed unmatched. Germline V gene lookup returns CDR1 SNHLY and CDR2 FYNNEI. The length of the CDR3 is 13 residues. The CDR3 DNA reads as TGTGCCAGCAGAAGGGACAGGGGGGATGAGCAGTTCTTC. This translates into CASRRDRGDEQFF.

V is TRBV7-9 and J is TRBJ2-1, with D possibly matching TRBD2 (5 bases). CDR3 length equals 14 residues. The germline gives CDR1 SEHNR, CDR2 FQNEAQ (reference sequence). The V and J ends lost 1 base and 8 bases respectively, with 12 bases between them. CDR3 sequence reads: CASSLERTVDEQFF. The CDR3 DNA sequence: TGTGCCAGCAGCTTAGAACGGACTGTCGATGAGCAGTTCTTC.

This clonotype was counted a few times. The CDR3 sequence is CASSLQGAIVGNTIYF. DNA of the CDR3: TGTGCCAGCAGCCTACAGGGGGCTATAGTTGGAAACACCATATATTTT. The chain carries TRBV2 and TRBJ1-3; TRBD1 agrees at 9 bases. There are 16 residues in the CDR3. The J segment lost 3 bases and the V segment lost 6 bases, leaving 9 bases of the junction unmatched. Germline V lookup: CDR1 SNHLY, CDR2 FYNNEI.

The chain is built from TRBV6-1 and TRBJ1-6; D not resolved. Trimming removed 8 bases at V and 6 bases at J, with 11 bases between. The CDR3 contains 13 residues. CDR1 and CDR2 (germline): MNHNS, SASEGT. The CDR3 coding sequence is TGTGCCAGCCAGAGGTTCGGTAATTCACCCCTCCACTTT. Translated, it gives CASQRFGNSPLHF.

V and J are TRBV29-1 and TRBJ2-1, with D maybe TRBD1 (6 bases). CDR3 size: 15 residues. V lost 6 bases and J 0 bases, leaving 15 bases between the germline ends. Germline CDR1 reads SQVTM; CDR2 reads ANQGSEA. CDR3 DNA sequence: TGCAGCGTCGATATAACAGGGAGCTCCTACAATGAGCAGTTCTTC. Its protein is CSVDITGSSYNEQFF.

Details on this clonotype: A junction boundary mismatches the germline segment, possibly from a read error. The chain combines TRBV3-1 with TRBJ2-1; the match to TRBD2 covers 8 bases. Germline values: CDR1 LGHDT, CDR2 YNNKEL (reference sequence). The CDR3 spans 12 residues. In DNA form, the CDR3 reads TGTGCTAGCAGCGGGAGTGGTTCTGAGCAGTTCTTC. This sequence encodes CASSGSGSEQFF.

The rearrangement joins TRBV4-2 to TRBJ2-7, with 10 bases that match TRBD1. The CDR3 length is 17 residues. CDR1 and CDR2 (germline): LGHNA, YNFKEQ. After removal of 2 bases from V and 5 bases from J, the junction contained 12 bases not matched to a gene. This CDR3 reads CASSQPSPGTGVDEQYF. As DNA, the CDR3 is TGTGCCAGCAGCCAACCTAGTCCCGGGACAGGGGTTGACGAGCAGTACTTC.